This T cell receptor beta chain was found in a study of blood T cells in healthy people across ages. This clonotype has just a few counts. Germline V gene sequence: CDR1 LNHNV, CDR2 YYDKDF (reference sequence). V lost 6 bases and J lost 3, with 9 bases in between. This CDR3 comprises 12 residues. For the second PCR, which ran for about 7 to 12 cycles, a sample-barcoded 5' primer and a J-beta primer mix were used. TCRdb recomputed calls from the 5' RACE reads with MiXCR, one row per CDR3 protein. The table has 1,500,000 or so distinct CDR3 sequences, 59% seen once. The sequence was collected from a man younger than 35 in good health. The sequencing input was blood. This chain uses TRBV15 with TRBJ2-7; a possible D gene is TRBD2 (5 bases). CDR3 residues: CATSRTFYEQYF. CDR3 nucleotides: TGTGCCACCAGTAGGACTTTCTACGAGCAGTACTTC.